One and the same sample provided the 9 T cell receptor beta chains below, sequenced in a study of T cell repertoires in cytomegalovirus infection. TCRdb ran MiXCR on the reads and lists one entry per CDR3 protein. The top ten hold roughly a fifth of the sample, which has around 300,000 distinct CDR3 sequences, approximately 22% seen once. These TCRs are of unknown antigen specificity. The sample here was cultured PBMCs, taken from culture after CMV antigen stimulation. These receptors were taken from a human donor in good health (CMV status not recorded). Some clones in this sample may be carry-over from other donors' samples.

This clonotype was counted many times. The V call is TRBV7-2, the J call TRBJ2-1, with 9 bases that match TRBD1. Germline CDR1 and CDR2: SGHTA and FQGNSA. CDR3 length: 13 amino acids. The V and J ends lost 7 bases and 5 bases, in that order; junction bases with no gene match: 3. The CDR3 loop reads CASTWTGDNEQFF. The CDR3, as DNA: TGTGCCAGCACATGGACAGGGGACAATGAGCAGTTCTTC.

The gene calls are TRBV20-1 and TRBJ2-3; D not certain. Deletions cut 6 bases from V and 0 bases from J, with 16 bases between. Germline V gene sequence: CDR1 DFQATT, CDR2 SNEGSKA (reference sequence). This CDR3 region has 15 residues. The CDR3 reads CSAPGAVTSTDTQYF. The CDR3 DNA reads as TGCAGTGCCCCCGGAGCCGTGACTAGCACAGATACGCAGTATTTT.

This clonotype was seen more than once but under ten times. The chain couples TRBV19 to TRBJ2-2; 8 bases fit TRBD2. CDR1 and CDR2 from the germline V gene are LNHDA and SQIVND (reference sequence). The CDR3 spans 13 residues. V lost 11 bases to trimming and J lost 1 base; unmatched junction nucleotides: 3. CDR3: CASTSVNTGELFF. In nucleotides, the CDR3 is TGTGCCTCGACTAGCGTGAACACCGGGGAGCTGTTTTTT.

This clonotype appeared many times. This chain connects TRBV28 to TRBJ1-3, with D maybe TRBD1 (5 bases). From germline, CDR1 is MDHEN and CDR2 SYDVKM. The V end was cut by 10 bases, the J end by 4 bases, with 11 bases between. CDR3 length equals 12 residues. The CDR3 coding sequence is TGTGCCACTGGGACGGTCGGAAACACCATATATTTT. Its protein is CATGTVGNTIYF.

The CDR3 coding sequence is TGTGCCAGCAGTTCCCTCGGGGGTGGGACTGAAGCTTTCTTT. It codes for CASSSLGGGTEAFF. The chain joins TRBV27 to TRBJ1-1; TRBD1 is a possible D gene (5 bases). V was cut by 4 bases and J by 5 bases, with 14 bases left in between. The CDR3 loop spans 14 amino acids. Germline loops: CDR1 MNHEY, CDR2 SMNVEV (reference sequence).

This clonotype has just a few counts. The CDR3 nucleotides are TGTGCCAGCAAACAGGGTAAAGATCAGCCCCAGCATTTT. This encodes CASKQGKDQPQHF. The chain links TRBV12-3 or TRBV12-4 to TRBJ1-5; weak D call: TRBD1 (6 bases). This CDR3 comprises 13 residues. V was clipped by 7 bases and J by 5 bases, with 12 bases between them.

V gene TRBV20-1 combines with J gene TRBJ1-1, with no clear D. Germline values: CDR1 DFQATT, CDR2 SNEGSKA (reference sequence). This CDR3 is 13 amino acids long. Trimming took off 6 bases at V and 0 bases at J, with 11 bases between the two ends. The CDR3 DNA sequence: TGCAGTGCCCCTCGGGCTATGAACACTGAAGCTTTCTTT. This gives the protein CSAPRAMNTEAFF.

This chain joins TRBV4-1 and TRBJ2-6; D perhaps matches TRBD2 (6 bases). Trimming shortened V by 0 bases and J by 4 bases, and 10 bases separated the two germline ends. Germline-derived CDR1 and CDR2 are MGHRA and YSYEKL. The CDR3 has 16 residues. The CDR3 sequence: CASSQEEGSGANVLTF. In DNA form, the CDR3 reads TGCGCCAGCAGCCAAGAGGAGGGATCGGGGGCCAACGTCCTGACTTTC.

CDR3 in amino acids: CASSISAGGVYEQYV. In nucleotides, the CDR3 is TGTGCCAGTAGTATTAGTGCGGGAGGCGTCTACGAGCAGTACGTC. The chain combines TRBV19 with TRBJ2-7, with 8 bases identical to TRBD2. Trimming cost V 3 bases and J 3 bases; bases outside gene matches: 7. The CDR3 is 15 amino acids. Germline loops: CDR1 LNHDA, CDR2 SQIVND (reference sequence).